The 27 T cell receptor beta chains reported below all come from one sample, sequenced in a study of blood T cell repertoires in COVID-19 (dated by TCRdb to the early 2020s). Library creation used the immunoSEQ multiplex PCR assay. TCRdb stores this immuneACCESS table with in-frame sequences only. Part of the clones is absent; in the studies checked, under half of the shortfall reflects unresolved V genes, and no reason is known for the rest. This sample gives 200,000 to 300,000 clones in total; about 89% of them show up just once. Of the sample, more than 3.5% falls within the top ten clones. The material sequenced was PBMCs or T cells enriched from blood (not recorded which). These receptors were obtained from a woman between 25 and 40 years old who had recovered from COVID-19.

A single count supports this clone. V is TRBV7-8 and J is TRBJ1-5; 12 nucleotides align to TRBD1. The germline gives CDR1 SGHVS, CDR2 FQNEAQ. This CDR3 is 15 amino acids long. Trimming removed 5 bases from V and 5 bases from J; junction bases left unmatched: 4. Written as DNA, the CDR3 is TGTGCCAGCAGCCCGGGACAGGGGGCACATCAGCCCCAGCATTTT. This encodes CASSPGQGAHQPQHF.

This clone occurred once. This chain joins TRBV15 and TRBJ2-7; 12 positions agree with TRBD2. Germline V gene lookup returns CDR1 LNHNV and CDR2 YYDKDF (reference sequence). There are 15 residues in the CDR3. After removal of 1 base from V and 11 bases from J, the junction contained 9 bases not matched to a gene. DNA for the CDR3: TGTGCCACCAGCAGAGGTGGACTAGCGGGACGGTCCGAGTACTTC. Translation: CATSRGGLAGRSEYF.

The V gene is TRBV7-9, the J gene TRBJ1-1; D gene unclear. This CDR3 spans 15 amino acids. From germline, CDR1 is SEHNR and CDR2 FQNEAQ (reference sequence). V was trimmed by 5 bases and J by 6 bases, leaving 19 bases between them. CDR3 in amino acids: CASSLPAVPRAEAFF. CDR3 sequence (DNA): TGTGCCAGCAGCCTGCCCGCGGTCCCTCGGGCTGAAGCTTTCTTT.

The gene calls are TRBV7-9 and TRBJ1-4; TRBD1 aligns across 7 bases. CDR1 SEHNR and CDR2 FQNEAQ come from the germline V gene (reference sequence). Trimming cost V 5 bases and J 5 bases; bases outside gene matches: 8. This CDR3 contains 15 residues. CDR3 bases: TGTGCCAGCAGCCCGCGGACAGGAGTGAATGAAAAACTGTTTTTT. It translates to CASSPRTGVNEKLFF.

V is TRBV27 and J is TRBJ2-3; possible D gene TRBD2, 5 bases. Germline CDR1 is MNHEY and CDR2 is SMNVEV (reference sequence). This CDR3 is 13 amino acids long. Deletions cut 5 bases from V and 4 bases from J, with 10 bases between. CDR3 nucleotides: TGTGCCAGCAGTCTGACTATGGCAGATACGCAGTATTTT. Its translation is CASSLTMADTQYF.

V usage is TRBV9 and J usage is TRBJ2-2; 7 bases are shared with TRBD1. This CDR3 has 16 amino acids. J was trimmed by 0 bases and V by 0 bases; bases with no gene match: 2. CDR1 SGDLS and CDR2 YYNGEE come from the germline V gene. The CDR3 coding sequence is TGTGCCAGCAGCGTAGCCGGGACAGCGAACACCGGGGAGCTGTTTTTT. Its protein product is CASSVAGTANTGELFF.

The chain employs TRBV14 and TRBJ2-1; 10 bases are shared with TRBD1. The germline V gene encodes CDR1 SGHDN and CDR2 FVKESK. CDR3 length equals 16 residues. Unmatched junction bases numbered 7, after V lost 0 bases and J lost 8 bases. As DNA, the CDR3 is TGTGCCAGCAGCCAAGATACGGGGACAGGGGTTGATGAGCAGTTCTTC. The encoded protein is CASSQDTGTGVDEQFF.

The rearrangement joins TRBV28 to TRBJ2-2; D gene unclear. CDR3 length: 16 amino acids. V dropped 3 bases and J dropped 0 bases, with 11 bases sitting between them. Per the germline V gene, CDR1 is MDHEN and CDR2 is SYDVKM. CDR3 nucleotides: TGTGCCAGCAGTTTCGGGTCGCGGTCGAACACCGGGGAGCTGTTTTTT. Amino acid sequence: CASSFGSRSNTGELFF.

The chain has TRBV6-5 and TRBJ1-6; D remains ambiguous. The germline V and J ends were trimmed by 4 bases and 10 bases, with 14 bases remaining between them. The CDR3 length is 14 residues. Germline CDR1 is MNHEY and CDR2 is SVGAGI. CDR3 coding DNA: TGTGCCAGCAGTTCTACTAGGGTTGCATCACCCCTCCACTTT. Translating gives CASSSTRVASPLHF.

The gene calls are TRBV5-1 and TRBJ1-4; TRBD1 matches 10 bases. The germline CDR1 and CDR2 sequences are SGHRS and YFSETQ. The CDR3 totals 19 residues. Germline trimming cut 4 bases from V and 4 bases from J; bases unmatched to any gene: 16. This CDR3 is CASSAHRDRGRYSNEKLFF. In DNA form, the CDR3 reads TGCGCCAGCAGCGCTCACCGGGACAGGGGACGTTACAGTAATGAAAAACTGTTTTTT.

The gene calls are TRBV7-6 and TRBJ1-1; D possibly corresponds to TRBD1 (6 bases). Germline-derived CDR1 and CDR2 are SGHVS and FNYEAQ. This CDR3 contains 13 residues. V lost 4 bases and J 5 bases, leaving 11 bases between the germline ends. The CDR3 region has the DNA TGTGCCAGCAGCTCCAGGGGTCTTACTGAAGCTTTCTTT. This encodes CASSSRGLTEAFF.

The chain joins TRBV19 to TRBJ1-2, with 8 bases fitting TRBD1. Germline lookup yields CDR1 LNHDA and CDR2 SQIVND (reference sequence). The J segment lost 8 bases and the V segment lost 0 bases, leaving 8 bases of the junction unmatched. This CDR3 spans 15 amino acids. CDR3 sequence reads: CASSIEGDRHLGYTF. The CDR3 bases are TGTGCCAGTAGTATAGAGGGGGACAGGCACCTCGGCTACACCTTC.

J is TRBJ2-7 and V is TRBV28; TRBD1 matches 8 bases. CDR1 is MDHEN and CDR2 is SYDVKM in the germline V gene. This CDR3 has 15 residues. The V segment lost 3 bases and the J segment 3 bases; nucleotides outside the gene matches: 7. CDR3 bases: TGTGCCAGCAGTTTGAGACAGGGGTTACTCTACGAGCAGTACTTC. It specifies CASSLRQGLLYEQYF.

The V and J genes are TRBV5-4 and TRBJ1-2; TRBD1 matches 7 bases. The CDR3 loop spans 14 amino acids. The junction had 7 bases not matched to a gene; V was cut back by 0 bases and J by 8 bases. In germline, CDR1 is SGHNT, CDR2 YYREEE (reference sequence). The CDR3 region has the DNA TGTGCCAGCAGCTTGGGCGACAGGGTGCGAGGCTACACCTTC. Protein product: CASSLGDRVRGYTF.

The chain couples TRBV30 to TRBJ2-7; tentative D call: TRBD2 (6 bases). CDR3 length equals 12 residues. V was clipped by 1 base and J by 7 bases, with 11 bases between them. Germline CDR1 GTSNPN, CDR2 SVGIG (reference sequence). CDR3 nucleotide sequence: TGTGCCTGGAGTGCCGGAGGGCATGAGCAGTACTTC. This sequence encodes CAWSAGGHEQYF.

The chain combines TRBV6-6 with TRBJ1-4, with TRBD1 as a possible D gene (6 bases). Germline-derived CDR1 and CDR2 are MNHNY and SVGAGI (reference sequence). This CDR3 is 14 amino acids long. V was clipped by 7 bases and J by 7 bases, with 16 bases between them. In DNA form, the CDR3 reads TGTGCCAGCAAACAGGGCCAGTTGGGTGAAAAACTGTTTTTT. Translating gives CASKQGQLGEKLFF.

This chain links TRBV28 with TRBJ1-5; 7 bases match TRBD1. Germline CDR1 is MDHEN and CDR2 is SYDVKM. The CDR3 runs to 16 residues. V was clipped by 4 bases and J by 5 bases; unmatched bases: 11. CDR3 sequence reads: CASSYQGGPGDQPQHF. In DNA form, the CDR3 reads TGTGCCAGCAGTTACCAGGGGGGACCGGGGGATCAGCCCCAGCATTTT.

The chain has TRBV15 and TRBJ2-7; 10 bases fit TRBD2. The CDR3 sequence is 16 residues long. Trimming took 0 bases from V and 3 from J; bases not matched to a gene: 5. Looked up from germline, CDR1 is LNHNV and CDR2 is YYDKDF (reference sequence). The CDR3 sequence is CATSRDLAGAIYEQYF. CDR3 in DNA: TGTGCCACCAGCAGAGACCTAGCGGGAGCGATCTACGAGCAGTACTTC.

The chain has TRBV27 and TRBJ2-1, with 8 bases lining up with TRBD1. CDR1 and CDR2 (germline): MNHEY, SMNVEV (reference sequence). J lost 9 bases, V lost 6 bases, and 10 bases had no gene match. The CDR3 sequence is 14 residues long. The CDR3, as DNA: TGTGCCAGCAGGAGACAGGGGCAACAAGGTGAGCAGTTCTTC. It encodes CASRRQGQQGEQFF.

The chain has TRBV29-1 and TRBJ2-1; 9 positions agree with TRBD1. Germline CDR1 is SQVTM and CDR2 is ANQGSEA. The CDR3 length is 15 residues. V dropped 1 base and J dropped 3; count of bases not matched to a gene: 4. This CDR3 is CSVEGGTGIYNEQFF. CDR3 nucleotide sequence: TGCAGCGTTGAAGGTGGGACAGGGATCTACAATGAGCAGTTCTTC.

This clone has just one count. CDR3 coding DNA: TGTGCCAGCGTCGCAAAACAGGGGAAGTGGGTCGGGGAGCTGTTTTTT. Encoded protein: CASVAKQGKWVGELFF. The chain recombines TRBV19 with TRBJ2-2; 7 bases map to TRBD1. This CDR3 is 16 amino acids long. Looked up from germline, CDR1 is LNHDA and CDR2 is SQIVND (reference sequence). Trimming cost V 9 bases and J 7 bases; bases outside gene matches: 17.

The chain recombines TRBV28 with TRBJ1-1, with TRBD1 matching over 8 bases. Germline CDR1 and CDR2: MDHEN and SYDVKM. The CDR3 totals 19 residues. Trimming took 8 bases from V and 0 from J; bases not matched to a gene: 20. The CDR3 protein is CASSHRQGAVLSMNTEAFF. Here the CDR3 DNA reads TGTGCCAGCTCCCACCGGCAGGGGGCAGTCCTCTCGATGAACACTGAAGCTTTCTTT.

This clone was found once. This chain's CDR3 is CASSPTLGQGSYGYTF. The CDR3 DNA is TGTGCCAGCAGCCCCACCTTGGGACAGGGGAGCTATGGCTACACCTTC. The V call is TRBV7-9, the J call TRBJ1-2; 10 nucleotides agree with TRBD1. The CDR3 runs 16 residues. V was clipped by 5 bases and J by 4 bases; unmatched bases: 10. Per the germline V gene, CDR1 is SEHNR and CDR2 is FQNEAQ (reference sequence).

The chain employs TRBV14 and TRBJ2-4, with D maybe TRBD1 (6 bases). Germline loops: CDR1 SGHDN, CDR2 FVKESK. V lost 1 base to trimming and J lost 6 bases, with 7 bases between them. The CDR3 extends over 13 amino acids. CDR3 DNA: TGTGCCAGCAGCCAAGGCAGGGGAAACATTCAGTACTTC. Translated, it gives CASSQGRGNIQYF.

This clone occurred a few times. This chain joins TRBV28 and TRBJ1-2; D is perhaps TRBD1 (5 bases). Germline CDR1 and CDR2: MDHEN and SYDVKM. V was clipped by 7 bases and J by 6 bases, with 18 bases between them. CDR3 length: 14 amino acids. The CDR3 sequence is CASTSRGFADGYTF. Here the CDR3 DNA reads TGTGCCAGCACCTCACGGGGGTTCGCGGATGGCTACACCTTC.

The chain has TRBV7-3 and TRBJ2-3; D gene unclear. CDR3 length: 14 residues. The V gene's germline CDR1 is SGHTA and CDR2 FQGTGA. V was pared by 2 bases and J by 2 bases, with 8 bases between. The CDR3 DNA sequence: TGTGCCAGCAGCTTAGGGCTACACACAGATACGCAGTATTTT. This translates into CASSLGLHTDTQYF. The variable domain in full, completed from reference TRBV7-3 and TRBJ2-3, reads GAGVSQTPSNKVTEKGKYVELRCDPISGHTALYWYRQSLGQGPEFLIYFQGTGAADDSGLPNDRFFAVRPEGSVSTLKIQRTERGDSAVYLCASSLGLHTDTQYFGPGTRLTVL.

The chain combines TRBV7-3 with TRBJ2-3; 8 bases map to TRBD2. After removal of 1 base from V and 5 bases from J, the junction contained 11 bases not matched to a gene. The CDR3 contains 17 residues. CDR1 is SGHTA, CDR2 FQGTGA, per germline. This CDR3 reads CASSLRVAGLSGDTQYF. In DNA, the CDR3 is TGTGCCAGCAGCTTAAGGGTAGCGGGACTTAGTGGAGATACGCAGTATTTT.